These 15 T cell receptor beta chains came from one sample sequenced in a study of T cells in Graves' hyperthyroidism and ophthalmopathy. It was RNA transcripts that yielded the amplified TCR beta CDR3 regions. An initial round of RT-PCR targeting the TCR CDR3 relied on the HTBI primer set. TCRdb analysed the multiplex PCR reads with MiXCR anew, one entry per CDR3 protein. This sample has about 460,000 distinct CDR3 sequences, with 22% found just once. Specimen: blood. All receptors come from a woman aged 65 to 85 with Graves' ophthalmopathy.

The sample holds a few counts of this clonotype. The chain links TRBV11-3 to TRBJ2-1; no clear D gene. The V end lost 5 bases, the J end lost 0 bases, and 11 bases lay between the germline ends. Looked up from germline, CDR1 is SGHNT and CDR2 is YENEEA. The CDR3 sequence is 15 residues long. The CDR3 region is CASSHRTVSYNEQFF. The CDR3 nucleotides read TGTGCCAGCAGCCACCGGACCGTCTCCTACAATGAGCAGTTCTTC.

The table lists this clonotype with many counts. The chain links TRBV7-2 to TRBJ2-1, with 9 nucleotides matching TRBD2. The trim removed 5 bases at V and 12 bases at J, leaving 14 bases unmatched. The CDR3 has 15 amino acids. Germline assignment: CDR1 SGHTA and CDR2 FQGNSA. CDR3 residues: CASSDVLAGTLGQFF. The CDR3 coding sequence is TGTGCCAGCAGCGACGTACTAGCGGGTACCCTCGGGCAGTTCTTC.

The chain has TRBV10-3 and TRBJ2-3, with TRBD2 matching over 11 bases. The CDR3 runs to 16 residues. Trimming cost V 6 bases and J 4 bases; bases outside gene matches: 9. In germline, CDR1 is ENHRY, CDR2 SYGVKD. This chain's CDR3 is CAISKPTSGTPDTQYF. Written as DNA, the CDR3 is TGTGCCATCAGCAAACCGACTAGCGGGACCCCAGATACGCAGTATTTT.

This clonotype was recorded a few times. The J gene is TRBJ1-2, the V gene TRBV12-5; D possibly corresponds to TRBD1 (5 bases). Per the germline V gene, CDR1 is LGHNT and CDR2 is FRNRAP. V was pared by 5 bases and J by 8 bases, with 15 bases between. CDR3 length: 13 amino acids. CDR3 sequence reads: CASGERGLKGYTF. The CDR3 coding sequence is TGTGCTAGTGGTGAGAGGGGACTTAAGGGCTACACCTTC.

The gene calls are TRBV20-1 and TRBJ2-7; D is possibly TRBD1 (6 bases). CDR3 length equals 12 residues. Trimming took off 6 bases at V and 3 bases at J, with 12 bases between the two ends. Germline loops: CDR1 DFQATT, CDR2 SNEGSKA (reference sequence). CDR3 DNA: TGCAGTGCACCTTACAGGGTCTACGAGCAGTACTTC. Translation: CSAPYRVYEQYF.

This clonotype was detected many times. The V call is TRBV15, the J call TRBJ2-7, with 7 bases aligning to TRBD1. Germline trimming cut 0 bases from V and 4 bases from J; bases unmatched to any gene: 3. The CDR3 loop spans 14 amino acids. Germline lookup yields CDR1 LNHNV and CDR2 YYDKDF (reference sequence). CDR3 in DNA: TGTGCCACCAGCAGAGAGAGGGGGCGATACGAGCAGTACTTC. This codes for CATSRERGRYEQYF.

This clonotype was counted at least ten times. This chain uses TRBV28 with TRBJ2-3, with D perhaps matching TRBD2 (6 bases). V lost 10 bases to trimming and J lost 1 base, with 18 bases between them. Germline CDR1 MDHEN, CDR2 SYDVKM. The CDR3 totals 15 residues. In DNA form, the CDR3 reads TGTGCCACCTCGGCACGGGGGTGGGGCACAGATACGCAGTATTTT. This sequence encodes CATSARGWGTDTQYF.

This chain joins TRBV27 and TRBJ1-1; D gene ambiguous. Between the trimmed V and J ends, which lost 2 bases and 0 bases, there was a span of 10 bases. The CDR3 length is 15 residues. Germline CDR1 MNHEY, CDR2 SMNVEV (reference sequence). The CDR3 DNA is TGTGCCAGCAGTTTAATAGCCTTCGTGAACACTGAAGCTTTCTTT. This sequence encodes CASSLIAFVNTEAFF.

This clonotype was seen at least ten times. This chain joins TRBV12-3 or TRBV12-4 and TRBJ1-1; 7 bases map to TRBD1. This CDR3 region has 13 residues. Losses at the gene ends were 4 bases for V and 6 bases for J; bases not matched to a gene: 5. DNA for the CDR3: TGTGCCAGCAGTTCCCGACAGGGCTCTGAAGCTTTCTTT. Amino acid sequence: CASSSRQGSEAFF.

The gene calls are TRBV4-2 and TRBJ2-7; 9 bases line up with TRBD2. The CDR3 is 16 amino acids. Unmatched junction bases numbered 8, after V lost 3 bases and J lost 2 bases. Germline loops: CDR1 LGHNA, CDR2 YNFKEQ. The CDR3 loop reads CASSQELAGPPYEQYF. The DNA of the CDR3 is TGTGCCAGCAGCCAGGAGCTAGCGGGACCCCCCTACGAGCAGTACTTC.

A few counts support this clonotype. V gene TRBV5-4 combines with J gene TRBJ2-3; D perhaps matches TRBD1 (7 bases). The CDR3 totals 16 residues. V was shortened by 1 base and J by 5 bases, with 17 bases between the two germline ends. In germline, CDR1 is SGHNT, CDR2 YYREEE (reference sequence). The CDR3 nucleotides are TGTGCCAGCAGCTTGAGGAGGGGGCGCATCCGAGATACGCAGTATTTT. It codes for CASSLRRGRIRDTQYF.

Many counts were recorded for this clonotype. The chain combines TRBV12-3 or TRBV12-4 with TRBJ1-2; TRBD1 matches 8 bases. The CDR3 has 14 residues. Trimming took 6 bases from V and 6 from J; bases not matched to a gene: 9. CDR3 bases: TGTGCCAGCAGCCTTCGAAACAGGGGGGATGGCTACACCTTC. It specifies CASSLRNRGDGYTF.

The J gene is TRBJ1-1, the V gene TRBV20-1, with D possibly matching TRBD1 (6 bases). CDR1 DFQATT and CDR2 SNEGSKA come from the germline V gene (reference sequence). V dropped 5 bases and J dropped 0 bases, with 10 bases sitting between them. CDR3 length equals 13 residues. CDR3: CSASGQMNTEAFF. The DNA of the CDR3 is TGCAGTGCTTCGGGACAAATGAACACTGAAGCTTTCTTT.

This clonotype was counted many times. The chain couples TRBV14 to TRBJ1-2; a weak D match, TRBD1 (6 bases). This CDR3 is 14 amino acids long. The germline gives CDR1 SGHDN, CDR2 FVKESK. V lost 3 bases, J lost 8 bases, and 16 bases lay in between. CDR3 loop: CASSQVDGGWGYTF. The CDR3 coding sequence is TGTGCCAGCAGCCAGGTGGACGGGGGCTGGGGCTACACCTTC.

Many counts were recorded for this clonotype. The chain couples TRBV2 to TRBJ2-1; TRBD2 aligns across 8 bases. CDR1 is SNHLY, CDR2 FYNNEI, per germline. With 8 bases clipped from V and 4 bases from J, the junction kept 7 bases outside the gene matches. The CDR3 is 14 amino acids. The CDR3: CASEEAGGYNEQFF. The DNA for the CDR3 is TGTGCCAGCGAGGAGGCGGGAGGATACAATGAGCAGTTCTTC.